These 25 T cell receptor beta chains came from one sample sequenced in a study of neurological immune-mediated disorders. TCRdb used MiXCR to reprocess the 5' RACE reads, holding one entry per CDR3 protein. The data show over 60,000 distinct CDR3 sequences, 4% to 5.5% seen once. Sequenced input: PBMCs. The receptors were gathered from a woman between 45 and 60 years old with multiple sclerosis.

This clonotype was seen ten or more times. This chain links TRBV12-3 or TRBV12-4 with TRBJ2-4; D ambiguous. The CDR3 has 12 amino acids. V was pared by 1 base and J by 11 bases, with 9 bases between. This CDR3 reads CASSLGQRVQYF. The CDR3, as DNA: TGTGCCAGCAGTTTAGGCCAAAGAGTTCAGTACTTC.

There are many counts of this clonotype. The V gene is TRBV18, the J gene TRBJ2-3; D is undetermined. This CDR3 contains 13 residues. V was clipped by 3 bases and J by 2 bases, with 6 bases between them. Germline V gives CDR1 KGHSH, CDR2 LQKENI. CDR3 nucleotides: TGTGCCAGCTCACCTGGATTCACAGATACGCAGTATTTT. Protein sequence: CASSPGFTDTQYF.

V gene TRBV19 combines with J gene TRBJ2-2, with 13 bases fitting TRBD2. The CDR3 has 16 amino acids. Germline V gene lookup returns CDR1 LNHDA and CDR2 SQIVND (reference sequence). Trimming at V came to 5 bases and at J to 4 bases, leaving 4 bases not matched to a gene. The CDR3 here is CASSPGLAGVTGELFF. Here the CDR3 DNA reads TGTGCCAGTAGTCCTGGACTAGCGGGGGTCACCGGGGAGCTGTTTTTT.

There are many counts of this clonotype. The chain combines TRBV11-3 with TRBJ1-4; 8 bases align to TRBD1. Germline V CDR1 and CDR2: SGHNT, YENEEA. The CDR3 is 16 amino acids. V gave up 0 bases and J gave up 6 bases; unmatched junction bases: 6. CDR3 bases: TGTGCCAGCAGCTTAGACTGGACAGGGAAGGATGAAAAACTGTTTTTT. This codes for CASSLDWTGKDEKLFF. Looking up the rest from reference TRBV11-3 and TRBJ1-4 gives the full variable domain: EAGVVQSPRYKIIEKKQPVAFWCNPISGHNTLYWYLQNLGQGPELLIRYENEEAVDDSQLPKDRFSAERLKGVDSTLKIQPAELGDSAVYLCASSLDWTGKDEKLFFGSGTQLSVL.

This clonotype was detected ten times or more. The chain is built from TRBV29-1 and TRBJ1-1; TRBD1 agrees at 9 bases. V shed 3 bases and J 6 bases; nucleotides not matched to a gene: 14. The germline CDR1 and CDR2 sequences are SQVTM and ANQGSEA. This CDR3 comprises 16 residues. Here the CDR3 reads CSVDDFSDRGFSEAFF. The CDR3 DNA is TGCAGCGTTGATGATTTCTCGGACAGGGGTTTTTCTGAAGCTTTCTTT.

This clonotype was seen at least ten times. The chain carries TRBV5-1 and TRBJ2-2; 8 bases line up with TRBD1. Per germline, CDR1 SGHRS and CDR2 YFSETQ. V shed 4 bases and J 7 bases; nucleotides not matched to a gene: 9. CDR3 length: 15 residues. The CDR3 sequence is CASSGITGGHGELFF. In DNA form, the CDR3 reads TGCGCCAGCAGCGGCATAACAGGGGGTCACGGGGAGCTGTTTTTT.

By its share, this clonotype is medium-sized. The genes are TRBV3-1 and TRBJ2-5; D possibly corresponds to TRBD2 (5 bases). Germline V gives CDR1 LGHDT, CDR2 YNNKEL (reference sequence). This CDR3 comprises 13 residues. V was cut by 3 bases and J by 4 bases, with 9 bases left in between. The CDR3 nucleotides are TGTGCCAGCAGCCAGAATCGGGGAGAGACCCAGTACTTC. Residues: CASSQNRGETQYF.

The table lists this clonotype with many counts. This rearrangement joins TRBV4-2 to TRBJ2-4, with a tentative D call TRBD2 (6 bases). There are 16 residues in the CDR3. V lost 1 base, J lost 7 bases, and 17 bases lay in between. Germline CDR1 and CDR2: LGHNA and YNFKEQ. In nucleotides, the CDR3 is TGTGCCAGCAGCCAAGTTTCGGAGGGAAGGTTGAACATTCAGTACTTC. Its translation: CASSQVSEGRLNIQYF.

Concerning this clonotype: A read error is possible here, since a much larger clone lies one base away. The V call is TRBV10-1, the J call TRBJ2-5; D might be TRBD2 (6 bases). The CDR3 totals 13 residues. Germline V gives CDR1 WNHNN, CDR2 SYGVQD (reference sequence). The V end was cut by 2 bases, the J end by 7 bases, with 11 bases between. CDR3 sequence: CASSEQKGGTQYF. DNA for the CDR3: TGCGCCAGCAGTGAGCAAAAGGGAGGGACCCAGTACTTC.

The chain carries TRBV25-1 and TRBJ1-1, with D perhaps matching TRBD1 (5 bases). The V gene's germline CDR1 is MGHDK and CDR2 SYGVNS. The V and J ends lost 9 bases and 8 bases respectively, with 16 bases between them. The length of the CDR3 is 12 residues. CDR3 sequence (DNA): TGTGCCAGAGGGGCCAGGCCAAGGGAAGCTTTCTTT. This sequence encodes CARGARPREAFF.

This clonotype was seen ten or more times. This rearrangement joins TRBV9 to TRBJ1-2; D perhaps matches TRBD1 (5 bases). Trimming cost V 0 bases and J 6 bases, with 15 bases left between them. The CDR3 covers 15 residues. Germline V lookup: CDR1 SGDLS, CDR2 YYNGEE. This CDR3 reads CASSVEGAGYDGYTF. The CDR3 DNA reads TGTGCCAGCAGCGTAGAAGGCGCAGGGTACGATGGCTACACCTTC.

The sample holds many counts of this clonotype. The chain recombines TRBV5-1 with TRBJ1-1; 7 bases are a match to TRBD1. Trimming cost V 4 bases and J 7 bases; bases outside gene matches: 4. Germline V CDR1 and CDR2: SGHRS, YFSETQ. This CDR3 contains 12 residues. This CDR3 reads CASSIQGIEAFF. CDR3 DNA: TGCGCCAGCAGCATACAGGGGATTGAAGCTTTCTTT. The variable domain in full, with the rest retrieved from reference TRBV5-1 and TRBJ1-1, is KAGVTQTPRYLIKTRGQQVTLSCSPISGHRSVSWYQQTPGQGLQFLFEYFSETQRNKGNFPGRFSGRQFSNSRSEMNVSTLELGDSALYLCASSIQGIEAFFGQGTRLTVV.

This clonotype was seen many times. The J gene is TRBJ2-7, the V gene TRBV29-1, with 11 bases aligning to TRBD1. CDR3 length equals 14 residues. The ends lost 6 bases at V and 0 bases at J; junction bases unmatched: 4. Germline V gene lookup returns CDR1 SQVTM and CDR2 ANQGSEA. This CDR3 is CSVRGQGASYEQYF. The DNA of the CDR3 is TGCAGCGTCCGAGGACAGGGGGCCTCCTACGAGCAGTACTTC.

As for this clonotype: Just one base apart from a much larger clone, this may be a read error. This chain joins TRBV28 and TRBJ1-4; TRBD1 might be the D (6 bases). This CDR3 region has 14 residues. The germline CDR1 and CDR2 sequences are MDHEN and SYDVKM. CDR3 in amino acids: CASSLLQGFEKPFF. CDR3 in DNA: TGTGCCAGCAGTTTGTTACAGGGCTTTGAAAAACCGTTTTTT.

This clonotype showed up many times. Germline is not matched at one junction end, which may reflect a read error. The CDR3 nucleotides read TGCGCCAGCAGCCAAGATCGGAGCCAGCCCCAGAATTTT. Its protein is CASSQDRSQPQNF. The chain recombines TRBV4-3 with TRBJ1-5, with D unclear. The CDR3 consists of 13 residues. CDR1 and CDR2 (germline): LGHNA, YSLEER.

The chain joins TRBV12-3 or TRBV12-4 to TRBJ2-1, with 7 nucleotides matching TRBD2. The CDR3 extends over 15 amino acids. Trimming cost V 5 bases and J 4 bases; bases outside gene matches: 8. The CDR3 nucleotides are TGTGCCAGCAGTACCGGTATAGCGGGTTACAATGAGCAGTTCTTC. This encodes CASSTGIAGYNEQFF.

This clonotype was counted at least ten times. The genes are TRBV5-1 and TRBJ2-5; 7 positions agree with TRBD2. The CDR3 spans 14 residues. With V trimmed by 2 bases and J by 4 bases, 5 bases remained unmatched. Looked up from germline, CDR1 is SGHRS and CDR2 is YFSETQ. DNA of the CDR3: TGCGCCAGCAGCTTCCCGGGGGGAGGAGAGACCCAGTACTTC. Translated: CASSFPGGGETQYF.

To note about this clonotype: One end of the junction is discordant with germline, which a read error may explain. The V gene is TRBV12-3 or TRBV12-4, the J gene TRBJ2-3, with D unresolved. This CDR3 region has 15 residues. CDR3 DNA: TGTGTCAGCAGTTTAGCCAGTTTAGGTGCAGATACGCAGTATTTT. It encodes CVSSLASLGADTQYF.

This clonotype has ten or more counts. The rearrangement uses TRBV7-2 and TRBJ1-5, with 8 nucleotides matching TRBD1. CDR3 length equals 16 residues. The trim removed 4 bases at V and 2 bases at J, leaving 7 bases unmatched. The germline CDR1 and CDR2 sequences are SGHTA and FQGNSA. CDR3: CASSSRTGLGNQPQHF. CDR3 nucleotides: TGTGCCAGCAGCTCAAGGACAGGGCTAGGCAATCAGCCCCAGCATTTT.

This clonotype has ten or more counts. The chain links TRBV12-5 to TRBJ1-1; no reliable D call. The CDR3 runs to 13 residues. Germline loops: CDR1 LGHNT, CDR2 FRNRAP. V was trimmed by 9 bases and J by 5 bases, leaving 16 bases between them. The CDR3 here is CASLTHIATEAFF. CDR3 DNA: TGTGCTAGCCTGACTCATATAGCGACTGAAGCTTTCTTT.

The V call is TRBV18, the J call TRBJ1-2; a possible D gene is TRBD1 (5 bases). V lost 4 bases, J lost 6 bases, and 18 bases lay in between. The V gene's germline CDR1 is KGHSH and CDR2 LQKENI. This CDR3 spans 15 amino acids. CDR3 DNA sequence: TGTGCCAGCTCACGAACGGATCAGGGCCCGGATGGCTACACCTTC. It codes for CASSRTDQGPDGYTF.

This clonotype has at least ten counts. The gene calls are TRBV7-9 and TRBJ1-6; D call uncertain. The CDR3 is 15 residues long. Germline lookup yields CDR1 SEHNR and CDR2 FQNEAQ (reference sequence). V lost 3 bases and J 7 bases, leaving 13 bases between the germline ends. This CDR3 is CASSLVGVGNSPLHF. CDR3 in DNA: TGTGCCAGCAGCTTGGTCGGGGTTGGGAATTCACCCCTCCACTTT.

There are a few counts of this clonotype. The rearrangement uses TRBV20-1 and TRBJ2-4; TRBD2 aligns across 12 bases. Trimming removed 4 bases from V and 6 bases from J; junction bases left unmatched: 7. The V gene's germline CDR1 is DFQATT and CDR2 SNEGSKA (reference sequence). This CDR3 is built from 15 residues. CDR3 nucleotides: TGCAGTGCTATACTAGCGGGGGGCCTGGGAAACATTCAGTACTTC. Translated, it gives CSAILAGGLGNIQYF.

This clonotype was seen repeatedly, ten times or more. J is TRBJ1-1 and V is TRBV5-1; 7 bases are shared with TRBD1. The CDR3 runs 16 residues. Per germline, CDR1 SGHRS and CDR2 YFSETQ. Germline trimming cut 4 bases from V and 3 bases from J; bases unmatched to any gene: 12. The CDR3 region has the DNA TGCGCCAGCAGCCACTTCCCCAGGACAGGCCACACTGAAGCTTTCTTT. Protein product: CASSHFPRTGHTEAFF.

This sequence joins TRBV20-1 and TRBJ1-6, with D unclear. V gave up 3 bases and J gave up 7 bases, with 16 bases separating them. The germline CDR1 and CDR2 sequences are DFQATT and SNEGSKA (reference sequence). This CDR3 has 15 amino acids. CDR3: CSASPGFSGNSPLHF. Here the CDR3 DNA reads TGCAGTGCTAGTCCGGGGTTCTCCGGCAATTCACCCCTCCACTTT.